The 5 T cell receptor beta chains below all came from one sample that was sequenced in a study of blood T cell repertoires in COVID-19. Produced via immunoSEQ multiplex PCR; TCRdb's table is partial and in-frame only. The table lists under 300,000 clones, roughly 88% of them singletons. Input material: peripheral blood. These receptors were obtained from a man older than 75 with acute or convalescent COVID-19.

This clone was counted between two and nine times. The gene calls are TRBV12-3 or TRBV12-4 and TRBJ2-7; D gene unclear. V lost 6 bases, J lost 6 bases, and 15 bases lay in between. CDR3 size: 13 residues. CDR3 loop: CASSPPESSEQYF. CDR3 DNA sequence: TGTGCCAGCAGCCCCCCTGAATCCAGCGAGCAGTACTTC.

The chain links TRBV5-4 to TRBJ1-6; D might be TRBD1 (5 bases). Germline-derived CDR1 and CDR2 are SGHNT and YYREEE (reference sequence). CDR3 length: 19 residues. V lost 1 base and J 7 bases, leaving 24 bases between the germline ends. DNA of the CDR3: TGTGCCAGCAGCTTGCCGCTTCAGGGCGAAGGGAACTGGAATTCACCCCTCCACTTT. The encoded protein is CASSLPLQGEGNWNSPLHF.

The chain uses TRBV19 and TRBJ1-5, with TRBD1 matching 7 bases. The germline gives CDR1 LNHDA, CDR2 SQIVND (reference sequence). Unmatched junction bases numbered 15, after V lost 6 bases and J lost 16 bases. CDR3 length: 13 residues. The CDR3 nucleotides read TGTGCCAGTAGCCTCGACCAAGGACAGGAGGCACATTTT. Encoded protein: CASSLDQGQEAHF.

The chain joins TRBV19 to TRBJ1-5; D ambiguous. In germline, CDR1 is LNHDA, CDR2 SQIVND (reference sequence). The CDR3 spans 15 residues. Trimming removed 3 bases from V and 0 bases from J, with 9 bases in between. The CDR3 sequence is CASSMLAASNQPQHF. CDR3 nucleotides: TGTGCCAGTAGTATGTTGGCGGCTAGCAATCAGCCCCAGCATTTT.

This clone is a singleton in its sample. A junction end diverges from the germline sequence, so it may reflect a read error. The chain couples TRBV11-2 to TRBJ2-1; D unclear. Germline-derived CDR1 and CDR2 are SGHAT and FQNNGV. This CDR3 is built from 13 residues. CDR3 nucleotide sequence: TGTGCCAGCAGCCTAGAAGCTTCCAATGAGCAGTTCTTC. This sequence encodes CASSLEASNEQFF. Full variable domain (outside the CDR3, taken from reference TRBV11-2 and TRBJ2-1): EAGVAQSPRYKIIEKRQSVAFWCNPISGHATLYWYQQILGQGPKLLIQFQNNGVVDDSQLPKDRFSAERLKGVDSTLKIQPAKLEDSAVYLCASSLEASNEQFFGPGTRLTVL.